This T cell receptor (beta chain) appears in the sequencing data of a study of cytomegalovirus exposure and HLA in healthy donors. Study-wide results and limits: Subsequent analysis found a tendency for first-cohort TCR clusters to co-occur within the 120 or so validation repertoires. The study listed approximately 160 cytomegalovirus-associated TCR beta chains. Reported results showed that the classifier diagnosed cytomegalovirus status with high specificity and sensitivity.

Turning to this clone: Antigen unknown.

Libraries were prepared by immunoSEQ multiplex PCR; TCRdb keeps only in-frame clonotypes and omits some of them. The sample consists of 200,000 to 300,000 clones, roughly 86% of them appearing once. The V gene's germline CDR1 is SGHRS and CDR2 YFSETQ. V shed 4 bases, J shed 0 bases, and the junction held 8 bases outside the gene matches. This CDR3 has 16 amino acids. Specimen: PBMCs. This sequence was found in a woman in her 30s in good health and CMV-seropositive. The chain combines TRBV5-1 with TRBJ2-3; 7 nucleotides line up with TRBD1. In DNA form, the CDR3 reads TGCGCCAGCAGCAGTGAATGGACAGGCAGCACAGATACGCAGTATTTT. Residues: CASSSEWTGSTDTQYF. Complete variable domain (other parts from reference TRBV5-1 and TRBJ2-3): KAGVTQTPRYLIKTRGQQVTLSCSPISGHRSVSWYQQTPGQGLQFLFEYFSETQRNKGNFPGRFSGRQFSNSRSEMNVSTLELGDSALYLCASSSEWTGSTDTQYFGPGTRLTVL.